These T cell receptor beta chains were read from a single sample in a study of Graves' ophthalmopathy and Graves' hyperthyroidism. In TCRdb, the multiplex PCR reads were re-called with MiXCR into one record per CDR3 protein. Of 400,000 to 500,000 distinct CDR3 sequences listed, around 21% are singletons. Sequenced input: peripheral blood. The source is a woman younger than 35 with stable Graves' hyperthyroidism. Each CDR3 is given with its conserved first and last residue. D genes are given only for firm matches. The size field is filled for only some rows; it gives once, few, many or a size class.

size: many
D: TRBD2
V: TRBV29-1
J: TRBJ2-7
CDR3: CSASGTRLGYEQYF
DNA: TGCAGCGCGAGCGGGACCCGGTTAGGGTACGAGCAGTACTTC

size: many
D: .
V: TRBV12-3/TRBV12-4
J: TRBJ1-2
CDR3: CASSLQGTYYGYTF
DNA: TGTGCCAGCAGTTTGCAGGGGACCTACTATGGCTACACCTTC

size: few
D: .
V: TRBV12-3/TRBV12-4
J: TRBJ2-7
CDR3: CASSLGAYYEQYF
DNA: TGTGCCAGCAGTTTGGGAGCATACTACGAGCAGTACTTC

size: many
D: TRBD2
V: TRBV15
J: TRBJ2-2
CDR3: CATSARTSGNTGELFF
DNA: TGTGCCACCAGCGCCCGGACTAGCGGGAACACCGGGGAGCTGTTTTTT

size: many
D: .
V: TRBV6-1
J: TRBJ1-5
CDR3: CASSEAVRRNQPQHF
DNA: TGTGCCAGCAGTGAAGCGGTACGGCGAAATCAGCCCCAGCATTTT

size: many
D: TRBD1
V: TRBV7-8
J: TRBJ2-7
CDR3: CASSLALSGGVHEQYF
DNA: TGTGCCAGCAGCTTAGCTCTATCAGGGGGAGTCCACGAGCAGTACTTC

size: many
D: .
V: TRBV28
J: TRBJ2-7
CDR3: CASSSPSGDEQYF
DNA: TGTGCCAGCAGTTCTCCGAGTGGCGACGAGCAGTACTTC

size: many
D: .
V: TRBV7-9
J: TRBJ1-6
CDR3: CASSPGPVSNSPLHF
DNA: TGTGCCAGCAGCCCGGGGCCAGTGAGTAATTCACCCCTCCACTTT

size: many
D: .
V: TRBV4-1
J: TRBJ1-2
CDR3: CASSQGNYGYTF
DNA: TGTGCCAGCTCCCAAGGGAACTATGGCTACACCTTC

size: many
D: TRBD1
V: TRBV5-5
J: TRBJ2-5
CDR3: CASSRNQGQAQETQYF
DNA: TGTGCCAGCAGCAGGAATCAGGGACAGGCACAAGAGACCCAGTACTTC

size: many
D: .
V: TRBV20-1
J: TRBJ2-5
CDR3: CSARQGREETQYF
DNA: TGCAGTGCTAGACAGGGAAGAGAAGAGACCCAGTACTTC

size: .
D: .
V: TRBV7-8
J: TRBJ1-1
CDR3: CASSLSQVMGTEAFF
DNA: TGTGCCAGCAGCTTAAGTCAAGTGATGGGCACTGAAGCTTTCTTT

size: many
D: .
V: TRBV11-2
J: TRBJ2-7
CDR3: CASSFGHYEQYF
DNA: TGTGCCAGCAGCTTTGGGCACTACGAGCAGTACTTC

size: many
D: .
V: TRBV25-1
J: TRBJ1-1
CDR3: CASAGGSTEAFF
DNA: TGTGCCAGCGCTGGGGGGAGTACTGAAGCTTTCTTT

size: many
D: TRBD2
V: TRBV6-1
J: TRBJ2-7
CDR3: CASKQAGENYEQYF
DNA: TGTGCCAGCAAACAAGCGGGAGAAAACTACGAGCAGTACTTC

size: many
D: TRBD1
V: TRBV11-2
J: TRBJ2-5
CDR3: CASSVVGGVETQYF
DNA: TGTGCCAGCAGCGTGGTAGGGGGCGTAGAGACCCAGTACTTC

size: many
D: .
V: TRBV7-3
J: TRBJ2-5
CDR3: CASSLTYQETQYF
DNA: TGTGCCAGCAGCTTAACGTACCAAGAGACCCAGTACTTC

size: .
D: TRBD2
V: TRBV28
J: TRBJ2-5
CDR3: CATWTSGRETQYF
DNA: TGTGCCACCTGGACTAGCGGGAGGGAGACCCAGTACTTC

size: many
D: .
V: TRBV7-8
J: TRBJ2-5
CDR3: CASSFFTVPQTQYF
DNA: TGTGCCAGCAGCTTCTTTACAGTACCACAGACCCAGTACTTC

size: many
D: TRBD2
V: TRBV28
J: TRBJ2-7
CDR3: CASSLWDLAGGTEVAPYEQYF
DNA: TGTGCCAGCAGTTTATGGGACTTAGCGGGAGGGACCGAAGTTGCCCCCTACGAGCAGTACTTC

size: .
D: .
V: TRBV15
J: TRBJ1-2
CDR3: CATSRDVAYGYTF
DNA: TGTGCCACCAGCAGAGATGTTGCGTATGGCTACACCTTC

size: .
D: .
V: TRBV6-1
J: TRBJ1-1
CDR3: CASTLGPKRVNTEAFF
DNA: TGTGCCAGCACCCTCGGACCGAAGAGGGTGAACACTGAAGCTTTCTTT

size: .
D: .
V: TRBV11-1
J: TRBJ2-7
CDR3: CASSSGGLTREQYF
DNA: TGTGCCAGCAGCTCAGGAGGGCTCACGCGCGAGCAGTACTTC

size: many
D: TRBD2
V: TRBV7-9
J: TRBJ2-5
CDR3: CASSLGSSGTQYF
DNA: TGTGCCAGCAGCTTAGGTTCTAGCGGGACCCAGTACTTC

size: once
D: .
V: TRBV6-1
J: TRBJ2-7
CDR3: CASRIGQGGYEQYF
DNA: TGTGCCAGCAGAATCGGGCAGGGAGGCTACGAGCAGTACTTC

size: many
D: TRBD1
V: TRBV18
J: TRBJ1-6
CDR3: CASSPRGTNSPLHF
DNA: TGTGCCAGCTCACCCAGGGGGACTAATTCACCCCTCCACTTT

size: few
D: TRBD2
V: TRBV9
J: TRBJ2-5
CDR3: CASSVVPGGQETQYF
DNA: TGTGCCAGCAGCGTAGTACCGGGAGGGCAAGAGACCCAGTACTTC

size: many
D: TRBD2
V: TRBV11-2
J: TRBJ2-2
CDR3: CASSGGTRVTGELFF
DNA: TGTGCCAGCAGTGGTGGGACTAGAGTGACCGGGGAGCTGTTTTTT

size: many
D: .
V: TRBV20-1
J: TRBJ2-5
CDR3: CSARVQQETQYF
DNA: TGCAGTGCTAGAGTTCAGCAAGAGACCCAGTACTTC

size: many
D: .
V: TRBV28
J: TRBJ2-5
CDR3: CASSPRAPTQETQYF
DNA: TGTGCCAGCAGTCCACGGGCTCCCACCCAAGAGACCCAGTACTTC

size: few
D: TRBD1
V: TRBV27
J: TRBJ1-2
CDR3: CASKLSPGQGNDVYTF
DNA: TGTGCCAGCAAGTTGTCTCCGGGACAGGGGAACGATGTCTACACCTTC

size: few
D: TRBD2
V: TRBV12-3/TRBV12-4
J: TRBJ2-7
CDR3: CASSFTSGDYEQYF
DNA: TGTGCCAGCAGTTTTACTAGCGGGGACTACGAGCAGTACTTC

size: many
D: TRBD1
V: TRBV10-3
J: TRBJ1-5
CDR3: CAISEGGGAGQPQHF
DNA: TGTGCCATCAGTGAAGGAGGGGGCGCCGGTCAGCCCCAGCATTTT

size: .
D: .
V: TRBV7-9
J: TRBJ2-7
CDR3: CASSSTGTNWYEQYF
DNA: TGTGCCAGCAGTTCCACCGGGACGAACTGGTACGAGCAGTACTTC

size: few
D: .
V: TRBV2
J: TRBJ1-5
CDR3: CASSANGPELGPQHF
DNA: TGTGCCAGCAGTGCGAATGGGCCGGAACTAGGGCCCCAGCATTTT

size: .
D: .
V: TRBV28
J: TRBJ1-1
CDR3: CASSFKRVGTEAFF
DNA: TGTGCCAGCAGTTTTAAAAGGGTGGGCACTGAAGCTTTCTTT

size: many
D: TRBD2
V: TRBV9
J: TRBJ2-7
CDR3: CASSVNGLAGDEQYF
DNA: TGTGCCAGCAGCGTTAACGGACTAGCAGGCGACGAGCAGTACTTC

size: .
D: .
V: TRBV12-3/TRBV12-4
J: TRBJ1-5
CDR3: CASSPVGAGLGNQPQHF
DNA: TGTGCCAGCAGTCCGGTTGGGGCAGGGCTCGGTAATCAGCCCCAGCATTTT

size: many
D: .
V: TRBV7-9
J: TRBJ2-7
CDR3: CASSLEGNYYEQYF
DNA: TGTGCCAGCAGTTTGGAGGGGAATTACTACGAGCAGTACTTC

size: few
D: TRBD1
V: TRBV11-2
J: TRBJ2-3
CDR3: CASSSRTGATDTQYF
DNA: TGTGCCAGCAGCTCCCGGACAGGGGCCACAGATACGCAGTATTTT

size: .
D: .
V: TRBV20-1
J: TRBJ2-6
CDR3: CSASEGSGANVPTF
DNA: TGCAGTGCATCGGAGGGCTCTGGGGCCAACGTCCCGACTTTC

size: many
D: .
V: TRBV7-9
J: TRBJ2-5
CDR3: CASSLVRAETQYF
DNA: TGTGCCAGCAGCTTAGTGAGGGCTGAGACCCAGTACTTC

size: few
D: .
V: TRBV7-2
J: TRBJ2-7
CDR3: CASSPGAASYEQYF
DNA: TGTGCCAGCAGCCCGGGAGCGGCTTCCTACGAGCAATACTTC

size: many
D: .
V: TRBV29-1
J: TRBJ1-2
CDR3: CSVEGIYGYTF
DNA: TGCAGCGTTGAAGGAATCTATGGCTACACCTTC

size: many
D: .
V: TRBV2
J: TRBJ1-2
CDR3: CASSRTRANYGYTF
DNA: TGTGCCAGCAGTCGGACAAGAGCTAACTATGGCTACACCTTC

size: .
D: TRBD1
V: TRBV6-5
J: TRBJ1-1
CDR3: CASSYHIIGGNDAFF
DNA: TGTGCCAGCAGTTACCATATAATAGGGGGCAATGATGCTTTCTTT

size: many
D: TRBD2
V: TRBV28
J: TRBJ2-7
CDR3: CASSLISGYYEQYF
DNA: TGTGCCAGCAGTTTAATTAGCGGGTACTACGAGCAGTACTTC

size: many
D: .
V: TRBV7-9
J: TRBJ2-7
CDR3: CASSQRLGLSEQYF
DNA: TGTGCCAGCAGCCAGAGACTAGGGCTAAGCGAGCAGTACTTC

size: many
D: TRBD1
V: TRBV2
J: TRBJ1-5
CDR3: CASSVFHRGQPQHF
DNA: TGTGCCAGCAGTGTTTTCCACAGGGGACAGCCCCAGCATTTT

size: .
D: .
V: TRBV18
J: TRBJ2-7
CDR3: CASSPPDTYEQYF
DNA: TGTGCCAGCTCACCTCCGGACACCTACGAGCAGTACTTC